This T cell receptor beta chain was captured by sequencing in a study of CD8 T cells in ankylosing spondylitis. Findings of the study overall: Significant enrichment of disease-linked clones was reported in matched ankylosing spondylitis synovial fluid. Characteristic of ankylosing spondylitis blood, it appeared, was a TCR beta motif comprising about eight highly homologous variants.

Making the TCR beta libraries involved quantitative 5'-RACE with molecular barcodes. TCRdb redid the calling of the 5' RACE reads with MiXCR, one entry per CDR3 protein. This sample has roughly 490,000 distinct CDR3 sequences; about 5.2% occur once, and the top ten carry roughly 3.3%. A note on this clonotype: The antigen is undetermined.

The CDR3 totals 15 residues. Germline V gene lookup returns CDR1 SGHAT and CDR2 FQNNGV. The V gene end was trimmed by 0 bases and the J gene end by 10 bases; junction bases not matched to a gene: 11. The chain combines TRBV11-2 with TRBJ2-7, with TRBD1 matching over 8 bases. The sample consisted of blood, either unsorted or a sorted T cell fraction (not recorded which). This receptor was taken from a male donor with ankylosing spondylitis. In DNA, the CDR3 is TGTGCCAGCAGCTTAGATCTAGGCAGGGGGCTGGATCAGTACTTC. It specifies CASSLDLGRGLDQYF.